The entry below describes one TCR beta chain. This entry is derived from a study of spatial heterogeneity in lung cancer. Time point denoted: sample taken at primary tumor resection. Sequencing was performed on whole RNA extracted from tumor and nontumor lung tissue, or from frozen PBMC, and the material was left unsorted. Around 70 TRACERx patients with early, untreated non-small cell lung cancer donated samples. Using its own MiXCR run on the 5' RACE reads, TCRdb lists one record per CDR3 protein. The repertoire holds about 85,000 distinct CDR3 sequences, with around 21% as singletons. Trimming cost V 8 bases and J 2 bases; bases outside gene matches: 3. Germline CDR1 is KGHSH and CDR2 is LQKENI. The CDR3 is made up of 13 amino acids.

The chain couples TRBV18 to TRBJ2-1; 7 nucleotides match TRBD1. This TCR derives from a male donor with early-stage non-small cell lung cancer. The sample was PBMCs, taken at surgery. The chain's CDR3 is CASGTAPYNEQFF. The CDR3 region has the DNA TGTGCCAGCGGGACAGCCCCCTACAATGAGCAGTTCTTC.